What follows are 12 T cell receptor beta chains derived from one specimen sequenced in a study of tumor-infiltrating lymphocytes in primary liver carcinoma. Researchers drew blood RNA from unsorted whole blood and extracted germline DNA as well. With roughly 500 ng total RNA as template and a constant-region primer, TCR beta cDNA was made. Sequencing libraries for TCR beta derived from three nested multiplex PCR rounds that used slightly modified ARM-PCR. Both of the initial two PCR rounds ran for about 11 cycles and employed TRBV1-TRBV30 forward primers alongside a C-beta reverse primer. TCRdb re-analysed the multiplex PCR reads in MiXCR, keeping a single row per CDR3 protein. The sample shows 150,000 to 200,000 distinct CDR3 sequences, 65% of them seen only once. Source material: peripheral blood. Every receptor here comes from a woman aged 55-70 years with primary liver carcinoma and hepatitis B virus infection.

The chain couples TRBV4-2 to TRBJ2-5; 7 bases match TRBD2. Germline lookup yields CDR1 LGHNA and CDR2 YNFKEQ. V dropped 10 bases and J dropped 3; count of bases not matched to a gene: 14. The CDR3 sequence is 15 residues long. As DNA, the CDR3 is TGTGCCAATAGCCAAGACGGGACTACAAAAGAGACCCAGTACTTC. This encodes CANSQDGTTKETQYF.

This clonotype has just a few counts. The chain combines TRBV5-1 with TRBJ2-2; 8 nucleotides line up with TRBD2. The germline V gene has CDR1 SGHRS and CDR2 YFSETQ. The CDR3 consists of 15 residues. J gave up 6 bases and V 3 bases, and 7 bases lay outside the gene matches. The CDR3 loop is CASSSQAGVAGELFF. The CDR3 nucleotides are TGCGCCAGCAGCTCCCAAGCGGGAGTGGCCGGGGAGCTGTTTTTT.

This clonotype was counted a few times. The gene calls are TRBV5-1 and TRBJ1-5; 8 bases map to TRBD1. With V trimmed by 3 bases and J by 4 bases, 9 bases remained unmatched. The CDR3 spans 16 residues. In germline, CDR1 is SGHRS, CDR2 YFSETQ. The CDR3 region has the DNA TGCGCCAGCAGCTGGGGGGAACAGGGGGTAAATCAGCCCCAGCATTTT. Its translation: CASSWGEQGVNQPQHF.

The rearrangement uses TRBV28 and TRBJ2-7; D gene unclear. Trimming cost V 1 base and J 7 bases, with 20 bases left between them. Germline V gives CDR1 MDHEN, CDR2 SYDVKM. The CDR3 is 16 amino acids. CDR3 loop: CASSLSRSTLLGEQYF. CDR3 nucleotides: TGTGCCAGCAGTTTATCCCGCTCGACTCTTCTGGGGGAGCAGTACTTC.

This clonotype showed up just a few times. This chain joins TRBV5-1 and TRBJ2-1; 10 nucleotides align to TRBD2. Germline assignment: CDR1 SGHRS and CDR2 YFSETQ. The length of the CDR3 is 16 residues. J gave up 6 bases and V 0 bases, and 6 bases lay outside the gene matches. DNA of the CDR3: TGCGCCAGCAGCTTGGACCCCAGCGGGAGGGCCAATGAGCAGTTCTTC. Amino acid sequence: CASSLDPSGRANEQFF.

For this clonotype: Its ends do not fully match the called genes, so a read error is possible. CDR3 protein: CASSNPLGTLYF. Written as DNA, the CDR3 is TGTGCCAGCAGTAATCCCTTGGGTACGCTGTATTTT. V and J are TRBV6-5 and TRBJ2-3; D not resolved. The CDR3 sequence is 12 residues long. Germline V gives CDR1 MNHEY, CDR2 SVGAGI.

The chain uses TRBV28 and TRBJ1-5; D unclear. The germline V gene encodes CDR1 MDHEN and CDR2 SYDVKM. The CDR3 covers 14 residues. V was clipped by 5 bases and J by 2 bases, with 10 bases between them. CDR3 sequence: CASSENSGNQPQHF. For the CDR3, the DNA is TGTGCCAGCAGTGAAAACAGCGGCAATCAGCCCCAGCATTTT.

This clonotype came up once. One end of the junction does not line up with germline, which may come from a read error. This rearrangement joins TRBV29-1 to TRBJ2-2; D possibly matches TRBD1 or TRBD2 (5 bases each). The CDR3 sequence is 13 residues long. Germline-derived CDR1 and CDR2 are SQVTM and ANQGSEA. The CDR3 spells CRVDHQGSGELFF. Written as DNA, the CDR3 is TGCCGCGTTGACCACCAGGGTTCCGGGGAGCTGTTCTTT.

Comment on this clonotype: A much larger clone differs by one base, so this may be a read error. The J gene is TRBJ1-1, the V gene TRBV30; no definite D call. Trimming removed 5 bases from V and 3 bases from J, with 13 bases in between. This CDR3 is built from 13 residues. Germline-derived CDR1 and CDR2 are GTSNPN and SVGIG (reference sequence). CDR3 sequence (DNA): TGTGCCTGGGCAGACGGGCCTCACACTGAAGCTTTCTTT. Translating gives CAWADGPHTEAFF.

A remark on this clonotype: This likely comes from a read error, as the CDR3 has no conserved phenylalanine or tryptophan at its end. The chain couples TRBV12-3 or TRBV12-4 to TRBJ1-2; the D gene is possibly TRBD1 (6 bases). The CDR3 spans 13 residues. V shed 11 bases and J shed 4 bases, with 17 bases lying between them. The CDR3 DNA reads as TGTGCCGGCACCATTACAGGGTTCTATGGCTACACCATC. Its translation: CAGTITGFYGYTI.

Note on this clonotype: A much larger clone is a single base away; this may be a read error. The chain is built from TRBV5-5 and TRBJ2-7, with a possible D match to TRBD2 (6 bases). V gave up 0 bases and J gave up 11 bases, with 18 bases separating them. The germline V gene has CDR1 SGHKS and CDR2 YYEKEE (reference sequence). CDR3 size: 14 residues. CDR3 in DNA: TGTGCCAGCAGCTTGGAGGGACGGTCTTGGGAGGAGTACTTC. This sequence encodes CASSLEGRSWEEYF.

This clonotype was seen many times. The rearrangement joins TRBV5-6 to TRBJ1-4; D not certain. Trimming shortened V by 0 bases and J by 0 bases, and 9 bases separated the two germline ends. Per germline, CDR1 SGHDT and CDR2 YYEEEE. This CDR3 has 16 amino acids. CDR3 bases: TGTGCCAGCAGCTTGGGGCCCGGATCAACTAATGAAAAACTGTTTTTT. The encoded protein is CASSLGPGSTNEKLFF.